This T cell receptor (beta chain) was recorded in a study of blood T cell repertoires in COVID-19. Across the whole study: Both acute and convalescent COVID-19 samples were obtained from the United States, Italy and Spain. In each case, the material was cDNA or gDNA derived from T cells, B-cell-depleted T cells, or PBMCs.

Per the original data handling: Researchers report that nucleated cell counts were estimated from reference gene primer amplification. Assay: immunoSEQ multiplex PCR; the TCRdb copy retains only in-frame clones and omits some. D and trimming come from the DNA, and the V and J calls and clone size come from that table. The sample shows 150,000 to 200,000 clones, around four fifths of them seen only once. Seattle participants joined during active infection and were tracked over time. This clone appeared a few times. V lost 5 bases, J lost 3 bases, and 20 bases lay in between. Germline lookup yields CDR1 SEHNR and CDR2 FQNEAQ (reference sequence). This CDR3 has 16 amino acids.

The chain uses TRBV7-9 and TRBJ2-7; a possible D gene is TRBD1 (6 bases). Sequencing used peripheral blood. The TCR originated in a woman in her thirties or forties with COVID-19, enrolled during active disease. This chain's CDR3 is CASSPLLQGQVYEQYF. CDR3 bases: TGTGCCAGCAGCCCCCTCCTTCAGGGACAAGTCTACGAGCAGTACTTC.